This is a list of T cell receptor beta chains from one sample in a study of blood T cells in healthy people across ages. Using its own MiXCR run on the 5' RACE reads, TCRdb lists one record per CDR3 protein. The data contain some 1.8 million distinct CDR3 sequences, roughly two fifths of them seen just once; the ten biggest clones take up 20% to 25%. Sequences were obtained from blood. These receptors came from a human donor in good health. CDR3s include the opening cysteine and the closing phenylalanine or tryptophan. D genes are given only for firm matches. Clone size is shown for a subset of rows, as once, few, many or a class of expanded clone.

J gene | clone size | D gene | V gene | CDR3 DNA | CDR3 protein
TRBJ2-7 | . | . | TRBV6-7 | TGTGCCAGCAAGTGGACCATAGACTACGAGCAGTACTTC | CASKWTIDYEQYF
TRBJ2-1 | few | . | TRBV20-1 | TGCAGTGCCCGAAACTGGGGTCGGGATGAGCAGTTCTTC | CSARNWGRDEQFF
TRBJ2-1 | . | . | TRBV6-2/TRBV6-3 | TGTGCCAGCGGGCTACTGGGGGGGCCAAATGAGCAGTTCTTC | CASGLLGGPNEQFF
TRBJ2-3 | . | . | TRBV3-1 | TGTGCCAGCAGCTCGGGGATGGGGACCCCCTTGACAGATACGCAGTATTTT | CASSSGMGTPLTDTQYF
TRBJ1-2 | . | . | TRBV4-1 | TGCGCCAGCAGCTTGGACAGCTCTTCCTATGGCTACACCTTC | CASSLDSSSYGYTF
TRBJ1-2 | . | . | TRBV12-3/TRBV12-4 | TGTGCCAGCGGGTCGGAGAACTATGGCTACACCTTC | CASGSENYGYTF
TRBJ2-3 | few | . | TRBV24-1 | TGTGCCACCAATTTGGTCCGGACAGATACGCAGTATTTT | CATNLVRTDTQYF
TRBJ1-2 | . | . | TRBV10-3 | TGTGCCATCAACAGGGCAGATGGATATGGCTACACCTTC | CAINRADGYGYTF
TRBJ1-4 | . | TRBD1 | TRBV4-2 | TGTGCCAGCAGCCAAGGGACAGGGGTTAACGAAAAACTGTTTTTT | CASSQGTGVNEKLFF
TRBJ2-3 | . | . | TRBV9 | TGTGCCAGCAGCGTAGTGCGTGGAATAGGCACAGATACGCAGTATTTT | CASSVVRGIGTDTQYF
TRBJ2-7 | few | TRBD1 | TRBV5-5 | TGTGCCAGCAGCGCGACAGGGAACCCCTCCGAGCAGTACTTC | CASSATGNPSEQYF
TRBJ1-4 | . | . | TRBV10-3 | TGTGCCATCAGTGCAGGGTCGGAAACTAATGAAAAACTGTTTTTT | CAISAGSETNEKLFF
TRBJ1-2 | . | . | TRBV7-9 | TGTGCCAGCAGCCAGGGGTGGACCAATCAGTTTTCGAACTATGGCTACACCTTC | CASSQGWTNQFSNYGYTF
TRBJ2-5 | few | . | TRBV9 | TGTGCCAGCAGCCCTCAGTGGGGAGATACCCAGTACTTC | CASSPQWGDTQYF
TRBJ2-3 | . | . | TRBV6-2/TRBV6-3 | TGTGCCAGCAACGCCCCGACTAGGGGAGATACGCAGTATTTT | CASNAPTRGDTQYF
TRBJ2-7 | few | . | TRBV7-8 | TGTGCCAGCTCCGCGCCGGGGGCCCACTACGAGCAGTACTTC | CASSAPGAHYEQYF
TRBJ1-3 | . | . | TRBV20-1 | TGCAGTGCTAGAGACCCTCTGGACACCATATATTTT | CSARDPLDTIYF
TRBJ2-1 | few | TRBD2 | TRBV20-1 | TGCAGTGCTAGGTGGCGGGGGGGCTCGGATGAGCAGTTCTTC | CSARWRGGSDEQFF
TRBJ2-7 | . | TRBD1 | TRBV29-1 | TGCAGCGTTGGGGGCAGGGGGCCCTACGAGCAGTACTTC | CSVGGRGPYEQYF
TRBJ2-1 | many | . | TRBV6-5 | TGTGCCAGCAGTTATTCGACCAATGAGCAGTTCTTC | CASSYSTNEQFF
TRBJ1-2 | few | . | TRBV29-1 | TGCAGCGTTGCGGATGGGCAGCAGGCTGGCTACACCTTC | CSVADGQQAGYTF
TRBJ2-1 | . | . | TRBV20-1 | TGCAGTCAGCGAGGGGGGGGCCGCAATGAGCAGTTCTTC | CSQRGGGRNEQFF
TRBJ2-2 | . | TRBD1 | TRBV11-2 | TGTGCCAGCAGCGCTCACCAACAGGGGGCGTCCGGGGAGCTGTTTTTT | CASSAHQQGASGELFF
TRBJ1-1 | . | TRBD1 | TRBV20-1 | TGCAGTGCTAGAGATCTCAGGGGGTACACTGAAGCTTTCTTT | CSARDLRGYTEAFF
TRBJ2-7 | few | TRBD2 | TRBV6-6 | TGTGCCAGCAGTTATAGCGGGGGGGCGAACGAGCAGTACTTC | CASSYSGGANEQYF
TRBJ2-7 | . | TRBD2 | TRBV20-1 | TGCAGTGCTCGTACCAGCGGGGGCCGAATGCACAATGAGCAGTACTTC | CSARTSGGRMHNEQYF
TRBJ1-5 | . | TRBD1 | TRBV6-6 | TGTGCCAGCAATATACAGGGGATGCGGAATCAGCCCCAGCATTTT | CASNIQGMRNQPQHF
TRBJ2-1 | . | . | TRBV4-2 | TGTGCCAGCAGCCAAGGGGATTTAGAAGAATGGCAGGGTTCATACAATGAGCAGTTCTTC | CASSQGDLEEWQGSYNEQFF
TRBJ2-7 | few | . | TRBV11-2 | TGTGCCAGCAGCTTAGCACCGGAGACCTACGAGCAGTACTTC | CASSLAPETYEQYF
TRBJ2-5 | few | . | TRBV7-6 | TGTGCCAGCAGCCCGCACAAAACTAGCTCCCAGACCCAGTACTTC | CASSPHKTSSQTQYF
TRBJ2-1 | . | TRBD1 | TRBV28 | TGTGCCAGCATTCTGACAGGGGCCTACAATGAGCAGTTCTTC | CASILTGAYNEQFF
TRBJ1-5 | . | . | TRBV5-1 | TGCGCCAGCAGCTTGGGAGGGGGTGGTAGCAATCAGCCCCAGCATTTT | CASSLGGGGSNQPQHF